This is a list of T cell receptor beta chains from one sample in a study of T cell responses to AZD1222 COVID-19 vaccine. Assay used: immunoSEQ multiplex PCR; TCRdb lists only in-frame clones, some missing. The profile shows around 44,000 clones, about 86% of them singletons. Sequenced material: peripheral blood, taken 28 days after the second AZD1222 dose. The receptor set was obtained from an adult who received the AZD1222 COVID-19 vaccine. CDR3s include the opening cysteine and the closing phenylalanine or tryptophan. D genes are given only for firm matches. Only part of the rows carry a size: once, few, many, or a class if the clone is expanded.

TRBD1 NA TRBJ2-2 TRBV5-1 TGCGCCAGCAGCTTGGCCCAGGGGGCCGCGAGCACCGGGGAGCTGTTTTTT CASSLAQGAASTGELFF
NA NA TRBJ2-7 TRBV28 TGTGCCAGCAGTTCTGGGGGACCGATCTACGAGCAGTACTTC CASSSGGPIYEQYF
TRBD2 NA TRBJ2-3 TRBV25-1 TGTGCCAGCAGTGAATCTAGCGGGGTTACCACAGATACGCAGTATTTT CASSESSGVTTDTQYF
NA few TRBJ2-3 TRBV21-1 TGTGCCAGCATTAGGGGAACGCAGTATTTT CASIRGTQYF
NA NA TRBJ2-7 TRBV18 TGTGCCAGCTCGCCCCGACAGGGAGGCGACGAGCAGTACTTC CASSPRQGGDEQYF
TRBD1 NA TRBJ2-5 TRBV6-6 TGTGCCAGCAGAACGACAGGGGTAGAGACCCAGTACTTC CASRTTGVETQYF
TRBD1 once TRBJ1-1 TRBV11-2 TGTGCCAGCAGCTTAGGGGACAGGGCTTCTGAAGCTTTCTTT CASSLGDRASEAFF
NA NA TRBJ2-5 TRBV13 TGTGCCAGCAGACAGGGCTCGGCAGAGACCCAGTACTTC CASRQGSAETQYF
TRBD2 NA TRBJ2-2 TRBV11-3 TGTGCCAGCAGCCCACGGACTAGCGGGAAAGGGGAGCTGTTTTTT CASSPRTSGKGELFF
NA NA TRBJ1-4 TRBV11-2 TGTGCCAGCAGCTTTGGGCAGGGCCCGCATAATGAAAAACTGTTTTTT CASSFGQGPHNEKLFF
TRBD1 NA TRBJ2-7 TRBV30 TGTGCCTGGAGTGTACAGGGAGACAGGGGTTACGAGCAGTACTTC CAWSVQGDRGYEQYF
TRBD1 NA TRBJ1-1 TRBV5-1 TGCGCCAGCAGCATGGACAGGGGAATGAACACTGAAGCTTTCTTT CASSMDRGMNTEAFF
NA NA TRBJ2-1 TRBV30 TGTGCCTGGACCCCCGGGACTCGCAATGAGCAGTTCTTC CAWTPGTRNEQFF
NA once TRBJ2-2 TRBV10-3 TGTGCCATCAGTGAGTCACGGGACACCGGGGAGCTGTTTTTT CAISESRDTGELFF